Below, one TCR beta chain is given with its context. Its antigen is unidentified. This record belongs to a study of cytomegalovirus exposure and HLA in healthy donors. In germline, CDR1 is LNHDA, CDR2 SQIVND (reference sequence). The CDR3 consists of 17 residues. Trimming removed 4 bases from V and 0 bases from J, with 13 bases in between. Both 60 Vbeta primers and 13 Jbeta primers went into the PCR. This table comes from immunoSEQ multiplex PCR, and its TCRdb copy is limited to in-frame clones, with some not included. This table holds about 110,000 clones, approximately 70% found once. General study points: A later analysis found most CMV-associated TCR beta chains apparently HLA-restricted.

Sequencing was done on a sample of PBMCs. This receptor was identified in a man under 40 in good health and CMV-seropositive. This sequence joins TRBV19 and TRBJ2-6, with a possible D match to TRBD2 (7 bases). The CDR3 region is CASSNQGRASGANVLTF. CDR3 sequence (DNA): TGTGCCAGTAGTAACCAGGGGAGGGCCTCTGGGGCCAACGTCCTGACTTTC.